This T cell receptor (beta chain) originates from a study of identical twins. General observations from the study: The models systematically underestimated how much out-of-frame TCR alpha was shared in monozygotic twins. High-abundance cord blood beta clonotypes had fewer insertions; memory repertoires showed none. Invariant MAIT and iNKT cells are populations that could partly confound zero-insertion analyses.

The junction had 7 bases not matched to a gene; V was cut back by 0 bases and J by 2 bases. CDR1 and CDR2 (germline): SGHRS, YFSETQ. CDR3 size: 17 residues. TCRdb re-derived calls from the 5' RACE reads in MiXCR, one entry per CDR3 protein. The data contain 450,000 or so distinct CDR3 sequences, less than 20% of them singletons. Healthy Caucasian donors formed the entire cohort. Turning to this clonotype: Its antigen is undetermined.

The TCR sequence derives from a man aged 45-65 years in good health. The chain couples TRBV5-1 to TRBJ2-5, with TRBD2 matching over 10 bases. The specimen was naive T cells sorted from blood. The CDR3 protein is CASSLGLAGDPQETQYF. CDR3 nucleotide sequence: TGCGCCAGCAGCTTGGGTCTAGCGGGGGACCCGCAAGAGACCCAGTACTTC.